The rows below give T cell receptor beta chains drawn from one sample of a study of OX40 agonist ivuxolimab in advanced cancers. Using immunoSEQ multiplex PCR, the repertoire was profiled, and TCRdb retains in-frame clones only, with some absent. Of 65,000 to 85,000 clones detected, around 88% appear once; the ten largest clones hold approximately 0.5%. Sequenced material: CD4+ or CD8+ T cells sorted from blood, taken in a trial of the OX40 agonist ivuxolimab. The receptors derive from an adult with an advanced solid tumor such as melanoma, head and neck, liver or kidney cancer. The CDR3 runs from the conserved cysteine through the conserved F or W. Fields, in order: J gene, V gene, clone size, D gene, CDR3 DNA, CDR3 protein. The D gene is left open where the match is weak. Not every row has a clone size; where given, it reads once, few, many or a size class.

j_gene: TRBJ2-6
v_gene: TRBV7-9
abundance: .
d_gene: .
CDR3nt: TGTGCCAGCAGCTTAAAAGGGGAGGGGGCCAACGTCCTGACTTTC
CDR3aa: CASSLKGEGANVLTF

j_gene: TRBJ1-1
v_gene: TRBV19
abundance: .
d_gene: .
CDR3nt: TGTGCCAGTAGTGCCCAGTTGAACACTGAAGCTTTCTTT
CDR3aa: CASSAQLNTEAFF

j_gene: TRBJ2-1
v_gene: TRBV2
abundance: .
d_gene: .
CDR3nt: TGTGCCAGCAGTGTGGCGATCTTCAATGAGCAGTTCTTC
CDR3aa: CASSVAIFNEQFF

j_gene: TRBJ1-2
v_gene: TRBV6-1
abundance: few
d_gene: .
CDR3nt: TGTGCCAGCAGTGACACCGGGACTCGAGTTTTTGGGACTAACTATGGCTACACCTTC
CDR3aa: CASSDTGTRVFGTNYGYTF

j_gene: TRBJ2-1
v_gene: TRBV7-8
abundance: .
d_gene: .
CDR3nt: TGTGCCAGCAGCTTGACAGGAAACAATGAGCAGTTCTTC
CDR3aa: CASSLTGNNEQFF

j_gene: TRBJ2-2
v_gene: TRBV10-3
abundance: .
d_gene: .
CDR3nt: TGTGCCATCCCCAAAACGAAGGGTACTAGTAACACCGGGGAGCTGTTTTTT
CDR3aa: CAIPKTKGTSNTGELFF

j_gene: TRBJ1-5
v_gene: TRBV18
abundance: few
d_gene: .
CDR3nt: TGTGCCAGCTCCCAAGCAGGGGTCAATCAGCCCCAGCATTTT
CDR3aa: CASSQAGVNQPQHF

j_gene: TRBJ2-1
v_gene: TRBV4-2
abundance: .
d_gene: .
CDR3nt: TGTGCCAGCAGCCAAGAAAGTCTCTACAATGAGCAGTTCTTC
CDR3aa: CASSQESLYNEQFF

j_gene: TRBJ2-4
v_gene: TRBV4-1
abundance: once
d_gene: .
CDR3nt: TGCGCCAGCAGCCGGTTATCCGGGGAAAACATTCAGTACTTC
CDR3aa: CASSRLSGENIQYF

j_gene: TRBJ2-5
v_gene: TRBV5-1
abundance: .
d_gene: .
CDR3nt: TGCGCCAGCAGCTTGGGGGGGTCCTTCCAAGAGGCCCAGTACTTC
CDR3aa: CASSLGGSFQEAQYF

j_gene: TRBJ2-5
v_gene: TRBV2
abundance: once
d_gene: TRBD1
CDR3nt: TGTGCCAGCAGTGATAGGGACAGTACTCAAGAGACCCAGTACTTC
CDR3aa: CASSDRDSTQETQYF

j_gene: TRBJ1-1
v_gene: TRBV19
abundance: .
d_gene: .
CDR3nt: TGTGCCAGTAGTTCACACCACAGGGCCAACACTGAAGCTTTCTTT
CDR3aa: CASSSHHRANTEAFF

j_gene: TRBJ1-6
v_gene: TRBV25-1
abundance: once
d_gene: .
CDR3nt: TGTGCCAGCAGCTTAACAGGGCTTAATTCACCCCTCCACTTT
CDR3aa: CASSLTGLNSPLHF

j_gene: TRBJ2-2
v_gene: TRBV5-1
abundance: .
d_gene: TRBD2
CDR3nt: TGCGCCAGCAGCCTCTACGGACTAGCGGGGGGATACACCGGGGAGCTGTTTTTT
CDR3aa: CASSLYGLAGGYTGELFF